This T cell receptor beta chain was recorded in a study of T cells expressing NK-cell markers. Whole-study context: Sorted CD3+CD56+NKG2C+, CD3+CD56+NKG2C- and CD3+CD56-NKG2C+ T cells supplied TCR beta repertoires. Seropositivity for HCMV was found in seven of the eight sequenced donors, with one seronegative.

Study-level findings and limits: A few donors' CD3+CD56-NKG2C+ cells were dominated by the same clonotypes.

No DNA is given; TCRdb re-called the 5' RACE reads and lists each CDR3 protein once. The repertoire shows some 600,000 distinct CDR3 sequences; the top ten hold less than 4.5%. Germline values: CDR1 DFQATT, CDR2 SNEGSKA (reference sequence). The CDR3 totals 12 residues. With respect to this clonotype: The antigen is unknown.

The TCR originated in a man in his late teens or twenties in good health. Sequences were obtained from blood T cells: a sorted CD56 or NKG2C T cell subset, CD4+ or CD8+ T cells, or bulk PBMC T cells (not recorded which). J is TRBJ2-5 and V is TRBV20-1. CDR3 sequence: CSAPTVQETQYF.